This T cell receptor beta chain was found in a study of Ad26.COV2.S vaccination and SARS-CoV-2 variants (dated by TCRdb to 2020 to 2022). Broadly, across the study: Donors in the vaccine arm were drawn from COV1001, a multicentre, randomized, double-blind, placebo-controlled phase I-IIa trial testing Ad26.COV2.S in healthy adults. Trial participants were randomized into five groups of five: low-dose or high-dose Ad26.COV2.S given once or twice, or placebo on both occasions. The specificity and breadth of SARS-CoV-2-reactive T cell receptors after Ad26.COV2.S vaccination were assessed by TCRbeta repertoire sequencing. Ad26.COV2.S was administered intramuscularly at 5 x 10^10 or 1 x 10^11 viral particles, either as a single shot or as two shots given 56 days apart. The TCR-sequenced set comprised approximately 32 samples: around 20 Ad26.COV2.S vaccine recipients, 5 placebo recipients and 8 SARS-CoV-2 convalescent individuals. Blinding of investigators to trial group allocation was maintained during experiments and outcome assessment. General conclusions and limits of the study: Comparing responses between vaccine doses or regimens was not something the study was powered to do. Compared with placebo recipients, Ad26.COV2.S recipients showed higher spike-specific TCR breadth (P = 0.0014). After vaccination, spike-specific CD8+ and CD4+ T cell responses were reported to show substantial breadth. Non-spike TCR breadth was comparable between vaccine and placebo recipients, consistent with the vaccine containing only spike. According to the authors, total T cell responses may have been underestimated by the TCR breadth and depth analyses.

The meaning of the sample's treatment or condition label: 15 to 20 received Ad26.COV2.S at low or high dose, single or two shots; several received placebo; per-sample allocation not given. Repertoires of vaccine and placebo recipients were sequenced from samples collected on day 63 after the first injection. Between 29 July and 7 August 2020, Cohort 1b enrolled about two dozen adults aged 18-55 years at one site in Boston, USA. Ad26.COV2.S was a replication-incompetent adenovirus type 26 vector that expressed a prefusion-stabilized SARS-CoV-2 spike protein derived from the original Wuhan strain. As regards this clone: No cognate antigen has been identified for it. It has no much larger one-base neighbor in the sample; base qualities were not kept.

The immunoSEQ Assay was used to sequence TCRbeta CDR3 regions. After extraction, genomic DNA underwent amplification by bias-controlled multiplex PCR, followed by high-throughput sequencing. Turning to the authors' computational methods: To quantify the absolute abundance of every unique TCRbeta CDR3 region, sequences were collapsed and filtered. Usable DNA was measured by amplifying reference genes present in all nucleated cells, and TCRbeta template counts were normalized to that usable DNA to estimate T cell fraction. Repertoire TCRs were annotated as SARS-CoV-2-specific when V gene, CDR3 amino acid sequence and J gene were exactly matched to a known reactive TCR set. The reference SARS-CoV-2 TCR set was obtained from MIRA and was filtered for enrichment in COVID-19-positive ImmuneCODE repertoires, whereby public or cross-reactive TCRs were removed. Using the MIRA antigens, annotated TCRs were further analysed by specific ORF or by position within an ORF. Depth was the summed frequency of annotated unique rearrangements, while breadth was defined as annotated unique rearrangements over total unique productive rearrangements. TCR breadth was compared between groups using two-sided Wilcoxon rank-sum tests. Here the immuneACCESS table is served through TCRdb, limited to in-frame sequences with V and J called. Missing clones are a known gap in these copies; in checked studies unresolved V genes cover under half, and the rest lacks a known reason. The D gene and trimming were derived from the DNA, and the V and J assignments and clone size from that table. Across this sample there are approximately 500,000 clones, with roughly 87% seen only once. Roughly 13% of the sample belongs to the ten largest clones.

Here V drops 11 bases and J drops 6 bases, and the junction holds 9 bases not matched to any gene. The CDR1 and CDR2 encoded by the germline V gene are SNHLY and FYNNEI. From its cysteine to its phenylalanine, the CDR3 spans 13 amino acids. The read is trimmed to its CDR3 DNA, 39 bases read in frame from base 1. The clonotype was recovered from a person aged 18-60 years who received the Ad26.COV2.S COVID-19 vaccine or a placebo. Rearrangement joined TRBV2 to TRBJ1-4, with 7 bases aligning to TRBD1. The sample here was peripheral blood, taken in a trial of Ad26.COV2.S vaccine versus placebo. The DNA sequence is given as TGTGCCTGTGGGAGGGACAGCTATGAAAAACTGTTTTTT. This sequence encodes CACGRDSYEKLFF.